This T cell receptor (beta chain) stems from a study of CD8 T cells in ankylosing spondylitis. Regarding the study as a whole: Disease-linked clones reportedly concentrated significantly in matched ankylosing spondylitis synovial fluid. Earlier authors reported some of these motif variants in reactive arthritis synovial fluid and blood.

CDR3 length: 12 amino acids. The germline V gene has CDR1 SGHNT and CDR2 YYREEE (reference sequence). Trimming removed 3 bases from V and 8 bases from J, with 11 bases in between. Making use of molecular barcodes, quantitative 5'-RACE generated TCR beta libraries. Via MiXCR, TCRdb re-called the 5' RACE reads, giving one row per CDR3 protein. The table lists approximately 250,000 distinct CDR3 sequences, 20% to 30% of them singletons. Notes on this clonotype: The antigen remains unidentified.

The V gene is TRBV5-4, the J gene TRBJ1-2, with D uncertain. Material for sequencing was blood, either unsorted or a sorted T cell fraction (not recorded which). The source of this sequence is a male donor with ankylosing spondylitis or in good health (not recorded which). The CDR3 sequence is CASSYDAGGYTF. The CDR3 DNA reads TGTGCCAGCAGCTATGACGCGGGAGGCTACACCTTC.